This TCR beta chain came from a study of T cells after yellow fever vaccination. The germline V and J ends were trimmed by 3 bases and 0 bases, with 8 bases remaining between them. Germline-derived CDR1 and CDR2 are DFQATT and SNEGSKA (reference sequence). The CDR3 covers 13 residues. Conversion of TCR transcripts into cDNA relied on 5'RACE template switching, which added a universal primer site and UMIs. MiXCR, applied by TCRdb to the 5' RACE reads, yields one record per CDR3 protein. Here the sample spans approximately 250,000 distinct CDR3 sequences, less than 7.5% being singletons. This clonotype was seen a handful of times.

The sequence was collected from a man younger than 45 who received the YFV17D yellow fever vaccine. The sequencing here drew on CD4+ T cells sorted from PBMCs, taken on the day of the yellow fever booster vaccination. The chain joins TRBV20-1 to TRBJ1-1; D gene ambiguous. The CDR3, as DNA: TGCAGTGCTAGGGCTACATTGAACACTGAAGCTTTCTTT. Translating it yields CSARATLNTEAFF.